A selection of T cell receptor beta chains follows, all from one sample in a study of CD8+ T cells in alopecia areata. The repertoire was sequenced with immunoSEQ multiplex PCR; TCRdb's copy has only in-frame clones and lacks some. The table has approximately 210,000 clones, roughly three fifths seen once; the top ten hold less than 4%. The specimen comprised CD4+ T cells sorted from blood, sampled at week 4, from a patient treated with tofacitinib. The receptors stem from a human donor with alopecia areata. Both conserved end residues are part of each CDR3. D genes are given only for firm matches. Where a row states a size, it is once, few, many or the class of an expanded clone; other rows omit it.

size | J | D | V | CDR3 | DNA
NA | TRBJ2-5 | NA | TRBV4-1 | CASSRLEGGAQETQYF | TGCGCCAGCAGCCGATTGGAGGGCGGGGCCCAAGAGACCCAGTACTTC
NA | TRBJ2-1 | TRBD2 | TRBV6-5 | CASRAGGRDEQFF | TGTGCCAGCAGGGCGGGAGGAAGGGATGAGCAGTTCTTC
NA | TRBJ1-1 | TRBD1 | TRBV28 | CASSPFGQVREAFF | TGTGCCAGCAGTCCATTCGGACAGGTCCGTGAAGCTTTCTTT
NA | TRBJ2-2 | NA | TRBV29-1 | CSVAGRLGGGELFF | TGCAGCGTCGCAGGACGGCTAGGCGGGGGGGAGCTGTTTTTT
NA | TRBJ2-5 | NA | TRBV7-2 | CASRPNSQGTQYF | TGTGCCAGCAGGCCCAACTCGCAGGGGACCCAGTACTTC
NA | TRBJ1-2 | NA | TRBV28 | CASSPRTEYGYTF | TGTGCCAGCAGTCCTCGGACAGAGTATGGCTACACCTTC
NA | TRBJ2-2 | NA | TRBV27 | CASTPAAPELFF | TGTGCCAGCACCCCTGCCGCTCCGGAGCTGTTTTTT
NA | TRBJ2-1 | NA | TRBV7-6 | CASSPNYPGLYNEQFF | TGTGCCAGCAGCCCGAACTACCCGGGTCTATACAATGAGCAGTTCTTC
NA | TRBJ2-1 | TRBD2 | TRBV30 | CAWSVNSGSEQFF | TGTGCCTGGAGTGTTAATAGCGGGTCTGAGCAGTTCTTC
NA | TRBJ2-1 | NA | TRBV25-1 | CASISQGSNNEQFF | TGTGCCAGCATAAGTCAGGGATCGAACAATGAGCAGTTCTTC
NA | TRBJ2-4 | TRBD1 | TRBV9 | CASSARTGKNIQYF | TGTGCCAGCAGCGCAAGGACAGGGAAAAACATTCAGTACTTC
NA | TRBJ2-6 | NA | TRBV30 | CACPRSSGANVLTF | TGTGCCTGCCCCAGAAGCTCTGGGGCCAACGTCCTGACTTTC
NA | TRBJ2-5 | TRBD1 | TRBV4-3 | CASSHGQGGETQYF | TGCGCCAGCAGCCACGGACAGGGGGGTGAGACCCAGTACTTC
NA | TRBJ2-2 | TRBD2 | TRBV4-3 | CASSPGGTGELFF | TGCGCCAGCAGCCCCGGGGGGACCGGGGAGCTGTTTTTT
NA | TRBJ2-2 | NA | TRBV5-1 | CASSTRSSSGGELFF | TGCGCCAGCAGCACCCGGAGTAGCTCGGGCGGGGAGCTGTTTTTT
NA | TRBJ2-2 | TRBD1 | TRBV30 | CAWSTGTANTGELFF | TGTGCCTGGAGCACCGGGACAGCGAACACCGGGGAGCTGTTTTTT
NA | TRBJ2-5 | NA | TRBV23-1 | CASSPLQSGETQYF | TGCGCCAGCAGCCCCCTACAGAGTGGCGAGACCCAGTACTTC
NA | TRBJ2-1 | NA | TRBV7-9 | CASSFGVPNNEQFF | TGTGCCAGCAGCTTCGGGGTGCCAAACAATGAGCAGTTCTTC
NA | TRBJ2-5 | NA | TRBV5-4 | CASSLEGVETQYF | TGTGCCAGCAGCTTGGAGGGGGTAGAGACCCAGTACTTC
NA | TRBJ1-4 | NA | TRBV25-1 | CASSEERVGEKLFF | TGTGCCAGCAGTGAGGAGCGTGTAGGGGAAAAACTGTTTTTT
NA | TRBJ2-3 | NA | TRBV7-2 | CASRTSGSTDTQYF | TGTGCCAGCAGGACAAGCGGATCCACAGATACGCAGTATTTT
NA | TRBJ1-4 | NA | TRBV13 | CASSPRGSEKLFF | TGTGCCAGCAGCCCTCGGGGCTCTGAAAAACTGTTTTTT
NA | TRBJ2-7 | NA | TRBV7-2 | CASSLYAAYEQYF | TGTGCCAGCAGCTTGTATGCTGCGTACGAGCAGTACTTC
NA | TRBJ2-7 | NA | TRBV6-5 | CASSSTYTGLENEQYF | TGTGCCAGCAGTTCCACCTATACAGGGCTTGAGAACGAGCAGTACTTC
NA | TRBJ2-6 | NA | TRBV30 | CAWSVYGSSGANVLTF | TGTGCCTGGAGTGTATATGGGTCCTCTGGGGCCAACGTCCTGACTTTC
NA | TRBJ2-2 | NA | TRBV5-1 | CASSPPTTGELFF | TGCGCCAGCAGCCCACCGACCACCGGGGAGCTGTTTTTT
NA | TRBJ2-5 | TRBD1 | TRBV29-1 | CSVQTGGSETQYF | TGCAGCGTTCAGACAGGGGGCTCAGAGACCCAGTACTTC
few | TRBJ1-1 | TRBD1 | TRBV2 | CASSVGDRNTEAFF | TGTGCCAGCAGTGTGGGGGACAGGAACACTGAAGCTTTCTTT
NA | TRBJ2-5 | TRBD1 | TRBV7-2 | CASSLGTGGETQYF | TGTGCCAGCAGCTTAGGGACAGGGGGTGAGACCCAGTACTTC
NA | TRBJ1-5 | NA | TRBV6-5 | CASSYSLGRDQPQHF | TGTGCCAGCAGTTACTCCCTCGGCAGGGATCAGCCCCAGCATTTT
once | TRBJ1-5 | TRBD1 | TRBV30 | CAWSGQGRRTQHF | TGTGCCTGGTCTGGACAGGGCCGTAGGACCCAGCATTTT
NA | TRBJ2-7 | TRBD1 | TRBV7-6 | CASSHRGHEQYF | TGTGCCAGCAGCCACAGGGGACACGAGCAGTACTTC
few | TRBJ2-1 | TRBD2 | TRBV7-3 | CASSQTTSGGSYNEQFF | TGTGCCAGCAGCCAAACGACTAGCGGGGGGTCGTACAATGAGCAGTTCTTC
NA | TRBJ1-2 | NA | TRBV6-1 | CASSEPYYGYTF | TGTGCCAGCAGCGAGCCCTACTATGGCTACACCTTC
NA | TRBJ2-4 | NA | TRBV2 | CASSGQNKNIQYF | TGTGCCAGCAGTGGACAGAACAAAAACATTCAGTACTTC
few | TRBJ2-2 | TRBD1 | TRBV29-1 | CSVDSGTGGSTGELFF | TGCAGCGTTGATTCTGGGACAGGGGGGAGCACCGGGGAGCTGTTTTTT
few | TRBJ2-6 | TRBD1 | TRBV7-2 | CASAEQGARGANVLTF | TGTGCCAGCGCGGAACAGGGGGCGCGAGGGGCCAACGTCCTGACTTTC
NA | TRBJ2-1 | NA | TRBV7-2 | CASSLEGSYNEQFF | TGTGCCAGCAGCTTGGAGGGCTCCTACAATGAGCAGTTCTTC
few | TRBJ1-6 | NA | TRBV29-1 | CSVTLDSNSPLHF | TGCAGCGTGACCTTGGACAGCAATTCACCCCTCCACTTT
NA | TRBJ1-2 | NA | TRBV7-2 | CASSLARGETYGYTF | TGTGCCAGCAGCTTAGCGAGGGGTGAAACTTATGGCTACACCTTC
few | TRBJ1-1 | TRBD1 | TRBV29-1 | CSVVGQGATEAFF | TGCAGCGTTGTAGGGCAGGGGGCCACTGAAGCTTTCTTT
NA | TRBJ1-2 | NA | TRBV9 | CASSVAGYNYGYTF | TGTGCCAGCAGCGTAGCAGGGTATAACTATGGCTACACCTTC
NA | TRBJ2-7 | NA | TRBV9 | CASSVGKGAREVEEQYF | TGTGCCAGCAGCGTAGGAAAGGGGGCCCGGGAGGTTGAAGAGCAGTACTTC
NA | TRBJ1-3 | NA | TRBV30 | CAWRGEGTSGNTIYF | TGTGCCTGGAGAGGGGAAGGAACCTCTGGAAACACCATATATTTT
NA | TRBJ2-2 | TRBD1 | TRBV5-1 | CASSLGTANTGELFF | TGCGCCAGCAGCTTAGGGACAGCGAACACCGGGGAGCTGTTTTTT
NA | TRBJ2-5 | NA | TRBV15 | CATSRDRIKTQYF | TGTGCCACCAGCAGAGATCGTATTAAGACCCAGTACTTC
few | TRBJ1-5 | NA | TRBV2 | CASSARRDQPQHF | TGTGCCAGCAGTGCCAGGAGGGATCAGCCCCAGCATTTT
NA | TRBJ2-3 | TRBD2 | TRBV27 | CASSSLAGLRYTDTQYF | TGTGCCAGCAGTTCACTAGCGGGCCTAAGATACACAGATACGCAGTATTTT
NA | TRBJ2-2 | TRBD1 | TRBV5-1 | CASSSPGQGLTGELFF | TGCGCCAGCAGCTCTCCGGGACAGGGATTGACCGGGGAGCTGTTTTTT
few | TRBJ2-5 | NA | TRBV20-1 | CSASLGETQYF | TGCAGTGCTAGCCTTGGAGAGACCCAGTACTTC